The present T cell receptor (beta chain) was sequenced within a study of Ad26.COV2.S vaccination and SARS-CoV-2 variants. Study-wide results and limits: The breadth of spike-specific CD8+ and CD4+ T cell responses after vaccination was reportedly substantial. Spike-specific TCR breadth in vaccine recipients exceeded that seen in placebo recipients. Placebo and vaccine recipients had non-spike TCR breadth that was similar.

Germline V gene data show CDR1 as SGHNT and CDR2 as YYREEE (reference sequence). This CDR3 region has 17 residues. Germline trimming cut 4 bases from V and 5 bases from J; bases unmatched to any gene: 13. Here immunoSEQ multiplex PCR was the method, and the copy in TCRdb shows in-frame clones only, minus some. This table holds about 180,000 clones, approximately 90% found once. This clone turned up a few times. What it binds is unknown. J is TRBJ2-7 and V is TRBV5-4; 12 bases map to TRBD2. The material was peripheral blood, obtained after recovery from COVID-19. The sequence was collected from a human donor who had recovered from COVID-19. In DNA, the CDR3 is TGTGCCAGCAGCCCGCCGCCAACTAGCGGGGGGCCCGACGAGCAGTACTTC. Amino acids: CASSPPPTSGGPDEQYF.